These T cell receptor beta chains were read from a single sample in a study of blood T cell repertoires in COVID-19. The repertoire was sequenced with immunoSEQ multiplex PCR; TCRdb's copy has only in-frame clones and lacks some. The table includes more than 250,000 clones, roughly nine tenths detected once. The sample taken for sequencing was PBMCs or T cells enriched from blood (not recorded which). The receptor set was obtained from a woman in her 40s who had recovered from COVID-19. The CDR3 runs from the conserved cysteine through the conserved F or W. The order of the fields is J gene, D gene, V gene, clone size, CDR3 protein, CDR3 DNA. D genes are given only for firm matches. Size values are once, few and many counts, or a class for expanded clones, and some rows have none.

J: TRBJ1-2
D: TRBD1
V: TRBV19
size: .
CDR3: CASKTGIGYTF
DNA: TGTGCCAGCAAGACAGGGATCGGCTACACCTTC

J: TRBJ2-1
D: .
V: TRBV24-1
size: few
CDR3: CATSDPERNEQFF
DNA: TGTGCCACCAGTGACCCGGAGAGGAATGAGCAGTTCTTC

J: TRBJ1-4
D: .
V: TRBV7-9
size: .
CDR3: CASSHKTSLGEKLFF
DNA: TGTGCCAGCAGTCATAAGACAAGCCTTGGTGAAAAACTGTTTTTT

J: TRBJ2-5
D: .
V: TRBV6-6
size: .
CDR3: CASSPRRVQETQYF
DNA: TGTGCCAGCAGTCCCCGGAGGGTGCAAGAGACCCAGTACTTC

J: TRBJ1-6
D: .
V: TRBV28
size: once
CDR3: CASSLVQGIGSPLHF
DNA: TGTGCCAGCAGTTTGGTGCAGGGGATCGGTTCACCCCTCCACTTT

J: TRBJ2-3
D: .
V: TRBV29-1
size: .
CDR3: CSVERGGTDTQYF
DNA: TGCAGCGTTGAACGCGGAGGCACGGATACGCAGTATTTT

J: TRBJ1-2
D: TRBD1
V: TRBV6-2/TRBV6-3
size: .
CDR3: CASSLTGLHGYTF
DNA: TGTGCCAGCAGCCTGACAGGGCTTCATGGCTACACCTTC

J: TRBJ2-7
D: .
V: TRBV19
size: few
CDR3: CASSIAGAYEQYF
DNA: TGTGCCAGTAGTATAGCAGGGGCCTACGAGCAGTACTTC

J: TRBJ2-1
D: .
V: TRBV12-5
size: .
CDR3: CASSLGPGFLNEQFF
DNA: TGTGCTAGCAGCCTGGGGCCTGGGTTTTTGAATGAGCAGTTCTTC

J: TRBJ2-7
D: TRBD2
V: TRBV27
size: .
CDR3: CASSISGRASYEQYF
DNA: TGTGCCAGCAGCATCAGCGGGAGGGCGTCCTACGAGCAGTACTTC

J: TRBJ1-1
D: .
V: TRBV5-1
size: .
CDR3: CASSRRGAEAFF
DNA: TGCGCCAGCAGCCGGCGGGGGGCTGAAGCTTTCTTT

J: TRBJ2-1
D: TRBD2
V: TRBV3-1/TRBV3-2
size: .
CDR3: CASSLRLAGLSYNEQFF
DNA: TGTGCCAGCAGCCTGAGACTAGCGGGGTTGTCCTACAATGAGCAGTTCTTC

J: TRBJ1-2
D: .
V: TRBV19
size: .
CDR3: CASSAGTPNYGYTF
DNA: TGTGCCAGTAGTGCCGGGACACCTAACTATGGCTACACCTTC

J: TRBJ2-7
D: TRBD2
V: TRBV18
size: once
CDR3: CASSPAGTSAYEQYF
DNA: TGTGCCAGCTCACCAGCGGGGACTAGCGCCTACGAGCAGTACTTC

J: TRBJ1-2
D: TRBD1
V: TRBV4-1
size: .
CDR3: CASSQEGQGALIANYGYTF
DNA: TGCGCCAGCAGCCAAGAAGGGCAGGGGGCCCTAATAGCTAACTATGGCTACACCTTC

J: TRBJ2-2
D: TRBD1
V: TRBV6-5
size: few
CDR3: CASLGTGSAGELFF
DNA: TGTGCCAGCCTAGGGACAGGGTCGGCCGGGGAGCTGTTTTTT

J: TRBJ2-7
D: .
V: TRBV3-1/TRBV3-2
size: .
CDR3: CASSQGRDTGISYEQYF
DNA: TGTGCCAGCAGCCAAGGCCGGGACACTGGTATTTCCTACGAGCAGTACTTC

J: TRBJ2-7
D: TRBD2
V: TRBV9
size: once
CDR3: CASSRTSGSSYEQYF
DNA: TGTGCCAGCAGCAGGACTAGCGGGTCATCCTACGAGCAGTACTTC

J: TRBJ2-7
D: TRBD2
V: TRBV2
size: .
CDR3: CASRETSGRSNEQYF
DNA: TGTGCCAGCAGGGAGACTAGCGGGAGATCCAACGAGCAGTACTTC

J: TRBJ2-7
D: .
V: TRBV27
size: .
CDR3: CASSLVGRGGYEQYF
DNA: TGTGCCAGCAGTTTAGTTGGCAGGGGCGGGTACGAGCAGTACTTC

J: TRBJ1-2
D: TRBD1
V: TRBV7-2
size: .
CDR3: CASSARQRTGWYGYTF
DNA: TGTGCCAGCAGCGCCCGACAAAGGACAGGGTGGTATGGCTACACCTTC

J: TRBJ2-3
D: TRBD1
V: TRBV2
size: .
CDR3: CASSLGQGGTDTQYF
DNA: TGTGCCAGCAGTCTCGGACAGGGGGGGACAGATACGCAGTATTTT

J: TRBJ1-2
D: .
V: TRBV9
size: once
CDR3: CASSADGSGNYGYTF
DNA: TGTGCCAGCAGCGCCGACGGCTCGGGAAACTATGGCTACACCTTC